A selection of T cell receptor beta chains follows, all from one sample in a study of neurological immune-mediated disorders. TCRdb re-called the 5' RACE reads through MiXCR, storing one row per CDR3 protein. This table has 50,000 to 70,000 distinct CDR3 sequences, about 2.5% appearing once. Sequenced input: PBMCs. The receptors shown here come from a man in his fifties with multiple sclerosis. Each CDR3 is given with its conserved first and last residue. Fields, in order: D gene, V gene, J gene, clone size, CDR3 protein, CDR3 DNA. The D gene is left open where the match is weak. Clone size is stated in some rows and not others, as once, few, many or a class when expanded.

-	TRBV20-1	TRBJ1-1	many	CSARGHRNTEAFF	TGCAGTGCTAGAGGCCATAGAAACACTGAAGCTTTCTTT
-	TRBV11-2	TRBJ2-3	many	CASSFIYPSGTDTQYF	TGTGCCAGCAGCTTTATATATCCTTCTGGCACAGATACGCAGTATTTT
TRBD2	TRBV20-1	TRBJ2-1	many	CSARALAGGYNEQFF	TGCAGTGCTAGAGCGCTAGCGGGGGGGTACAATGAGCAGTTCTTC
-	TRBV20-1	TRBJ2-3	many	CSASGGRRTDTQYF	TGCAGTGCTAGTGGTGGCAGACGCACAGATACGCAGTATTTT
TRBD1	TRBV7-6	TRBJ1-2	many	CASSLAPGQEPANYGYTF	TGTGCCAGCAGCTTAGCGCCGGGACAGGAACCCGCTAACTATGGCTACACCTTC
-	TRBV5-5	TRBJ1-4	many	CASSLAANEKLFF	TGTGCCAGCAGCTTGGCCGCAAATGAAAAACTGTTTTTT
TRBD1	TRBV18	TRBJ1-1	many	CASSPTGGNTEAFF	TGTGCCAGCTCACCAACAGGGGGTAACACTGAAGCTTTCTTT
-	TRBV4-1	TRBJ1-2	many	CASSQETRIPTGGYTF	TGCGCCAGCAGCCAAGAGACACGTATCCCTACGGGTGGCTACACCTTC
-	TRBV27	TRBJ2-5	many	CASSPAWGVKIETQYF	TGTGCCAGCAGCCCCGCGTGGGGGGTTAAAATCGAGACCCAGTACTTC
-	TRBV18	TRBJ1-5	many	CASSPTENQPQHF	TGTGCCAGCTCACCGACAGAGAATCAGCCCCAGCATTTT
-	TRBV6-5	TRBJ2-5	many	CASSPRQAAETQYF	TGTGCCAGCAGTCCCCGACAGGCGGCAGAGACCCAGTACTTC
-	TRBV7-3	TRBJ2-1	many	CASSRSGAGAYNEQFF	TGTGCCAGCAGCAGAAGTGGCGCAGGGGCCTACAATGAGCAGTTCTTC
-	TRBV6-6	TRBJ2-1	many	CASRPGRGGNEQFF	TGTGCCAGCAGACCGGGAAGGGGAGGCAATGAGCAGTTCTTC
-	TRBV12-3/TRBV12-4	TRBJ2-7	many	CASSSWTAAYEQYF	TGTGCCAGCAGTTCCTGGACCGCCGCCTACGAGCAGTACTTC
-	TRBV5-1	TRBJ2-3	many	CASSRGVDTQYF	TGCGCCAGCAGCAGAGGGGTTGATACGCAGTATTTT
-	TRBV10-3	TRBJ2-3	-	CAISGSTDTQYF	TGTGCCATCAGTGGGAGCACAGATACGCAGTATTTT
-	TRBV3-1	TRBJ1-1	many	CASSLDRTEAFF	TGTGCCAGCAGCCTGGACAGAACTGAAGCTTTCTTT
-	TRBV5-1	TRBJ2-1	many	CASSFRGAVVSEQFF	TGCGCCAGCAGCTTTCGGGGGGCGGTCGTTAGTGAGCAGTTCTTC
-	TRBV5-1	TRBJ2-1	many	CASSRTPEVRNEQFF	TGCGCCAGCAGCCGGACTCCGGAGGTCCGAAATGAGCAGTTCTTC
-	TRBV27	TRBJ2-7	many	CASNGSRKRNSYEQYF	TGTGCCAGCAACGGTTCTAGAAAAAGGAACTCCTACGAGCAGTACTTC
-	TRBV3-1	TRBJ1-2	many	CASSQGTTSPYGYTF	TGTGCCAGCAGCCAAGGGACCACCTCCCCTTATGGCTACACCTTC
-	TRBV5-1	TRBJ1-1	many	CASSLAGGAAFF	TGCGCCAGCAGCTTGGCCGGAGGGGCAGCTTTCTTT
TRBD1	TRBV5-5	TRBJ2-2	many	CASSSNRGTGELFF	TGTGCCAGCAGCTCCAACAGGGGTACCGGGGAGCTGTTTTTT
-	TRBV20-1	TRBJ2-5	many	CSAPPNGGPLQTQYF	TGCAGTGCTCCCCCAAACGGGGGGCCATTACAGACCCAGTACTTC
-	TRBV5-1	TRBJ2-5	many	CASSVGDGETQYF	TGCGCCAGCAGCGTCGGGGACGGGGAGACCCAGTACTTC
-	TRBV12-3/TRBV12-4	TRBJ1-1	many	CASSQNAPEAFF	TGTGCCAGCAGTCAAAACGCCCCTGAAGCTTTCTTT
TRBD2	TRBV20-1	TRBJ2-5	many	CSPVGGRGGQETQYF	TGCAGTCCCGTTGGCGGGCGGGGGGGACAAGAGACCCAGTACTTC
TRBD2	TRBV20-1	TRBJ2-2	many	CSASLAGGQTGELFF	TGCAGTGCTAGTCTAGCGGGGGGCCAAACCGGGGAGCTGTTTTTT
-	TRBV5-1	TRBJ1-3	many	CASSLTGRLSSGNTIYF	TGCGCCAGCAGCTTGACGGGACGGCTATCCTCTGGAAACACCATATATTTT
-	TRBV6-4	TRBJ1-1	few	CASSIAFF	TGTGCCAGCAGTATAGCTTTCTTT
TRBD1	TRBV29-1	TRBJ2-5	many	CSVEGQGVAETQYF	TGCAGCGTTGAAGGACAGGGGGTGGCTGAGACCCAGTACTTC
-	TRBV6-5	TRBJ1-2	many	CASSYSTGDGYTF	TGTGCCAGCAGTTATTCGACAGGAGATGGCTACACCTTC
-	TRBV20-1	TRBJ1-2	many	CSARPGAHGYTF	TGCAGTGCTAGACCAGGGGCGCATGGCTACACCTTC
TRBD1	TRBV18	TRBJ2-3	few	CASSNLGQGSTDTQYF	TGTGCCAGCTCAAACTTGGGACAGGGGAGCACAGATACGCAGTATTTT
-	TRBV10-3	TRBJ1-2	-	CAIRPGPPNGYGYTF	TGTGCCATCAGGCCCGGGCCCCCCAATGGCTATGGCTACACCTTC
-	TRBV29-1	TRBJ2-1	many	CSVGGAYNEQFF	TGCAGCGTTGGTGGGGCATACAATGAGCAGTTCTTC
-	TRBV7-9	TRBJ1-3	many	CASSPRRGGTSGNTIYF	TGTGCCAGCAGCCCCCGCCGGGGTGGGACCTCTGGAAACACCATATATTTT
-	TRBV18	TRBJ1-2	many	CASSTTGGYGYTF	TGTGCCAGCTCCACGACAGGAGGCTATGGCTACACCTTC
-	TRBV5-5	TRBJ2-7	-	CASSLVRASSYEQYF	TGTGCCAGCAGCTTGGTCAGGGCGAGCTCCTACGAGCAGTACTTC
TRBD2	TRBV24-1	TRBJ2-1	-	CATSDSRTSGGEQFF	TGTGCCACCAGTGATTCGAGGACTAGCGGAGGGGAGCAGTTCTTC
-	TRBV5-1	TRBJ1-5	many	CASTSQGQPQHF	TGCGCCAGCACAAGCCAGGGCCAGCCCCAGCATTTT
-	TRBV6-5	TRBJ2-7	many	CASRAPRGGYEQYF	TGTGCCTCTCGTGCTCCAAGGGGGGGCTACGAGCAGTACTTC
TRBD1	TRBV5-1	TRBJ1-2	many	CASSLAGTGLYGYTF	TGCGCCAGCAGCTTGGCCGGGACAGGGCTCTATGGCTACACCTTC
-	TRBV5-1	TRBJ1-5	many	CASSLVGNPYQPQHF	TGCGCCAGCAGCTTGGTTGGCAACCCCTATCAGCCCCAGCATTTT
TRBD2	TRBV30	TRBJ2-1	few	CAWRSSGGSNEQFF	TGTGCCTGGAGATCCAGCGGGGGGTCCAATGAGCAGTTCTTC
TRBD2	TRBV6-2/TRBV6-3	TRBJ2-3	many	CASSYLAGGSTDTQYF	TGTGCCAGCAGTTACTTAGCGGGGGGCAGCACAGATACGCAGTATTTT
-	TRBV5-1	TRBJ1-2	many	CASSLDHKTNYGYTF	TGCGCCAGCAGCTTGGATCACAAAACTAACTATGGCTACACCTTC
-	TRBV5-1	TRBJ2-5	many	CASSETGKETQYF	TGCGCCAGCAGCGAGACGGGGAAAGAGACCCAGTACTTC
-	TRBV5-6	TRBJ2-7	many	CASSPRDVTYEQYF	TGTGCCAGCAGCCCGCGGGACGTGACCTACGAGCAGTACTTC
TRBD2	TRBV12-3/TRBV12-4	TRBJ2-3	many	CASRTSGEDTQYF	TGTGCCAGCAGGACTAGCGGGGAAGATACGCAGTATTTT
-	TRBV10-3	TRBJ2-7	many	CAISEKQVNYEQYF	TGTGCCATCAGTGAGAAACAGGTAAACTACGAGCAGTACTTC
-	TRBV20-1	TRBJ2-3	many	CSARQGTDTQYF	TGCAGTGCTAGACAGGGCACAGATACGCAGTATTTT
-	TRBV5-5	TRBJ2-5	many	CASSLLVRAMETQYF	TGTGCCAGCAGCTTGTTAGTTAGAGCTATGGAGACCCAGTACTTC